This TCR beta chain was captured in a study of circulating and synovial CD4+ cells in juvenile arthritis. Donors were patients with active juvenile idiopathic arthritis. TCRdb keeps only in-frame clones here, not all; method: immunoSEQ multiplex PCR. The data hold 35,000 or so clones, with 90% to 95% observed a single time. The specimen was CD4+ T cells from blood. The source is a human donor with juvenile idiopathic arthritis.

CDR3 residues: CASSSNQGGSGANVLTF. The DNA of the CDR3 is TGTGCCAGCAGCTCCAACCAAGGGGGCTCTGGGGCCAACGTCCTGACTTTC. The chain couples TRBV7-9 to TRBJ2-6; D is perhaps TRBD1 (6 bases). The germline gives CDR1 SEHNR, CDR2 FQNEAQ (reference sequence). V lost 4 bases and J 0 bases, leaving 13 bases between the germline ends. This CDR3 is 17 amino acids long.